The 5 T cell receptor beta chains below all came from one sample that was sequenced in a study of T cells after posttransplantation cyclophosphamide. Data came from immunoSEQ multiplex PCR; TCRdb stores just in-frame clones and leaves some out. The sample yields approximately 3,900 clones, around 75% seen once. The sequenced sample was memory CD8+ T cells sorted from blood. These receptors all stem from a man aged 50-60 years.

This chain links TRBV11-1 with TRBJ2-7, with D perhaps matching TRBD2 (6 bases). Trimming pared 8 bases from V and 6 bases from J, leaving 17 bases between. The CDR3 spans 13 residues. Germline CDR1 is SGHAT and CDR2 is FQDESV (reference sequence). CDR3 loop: CASGAGKVGEQYF. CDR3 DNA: TGTGCCAGCGGGGCGGGGAAAGTGGGCGAGCAGTACTTC.

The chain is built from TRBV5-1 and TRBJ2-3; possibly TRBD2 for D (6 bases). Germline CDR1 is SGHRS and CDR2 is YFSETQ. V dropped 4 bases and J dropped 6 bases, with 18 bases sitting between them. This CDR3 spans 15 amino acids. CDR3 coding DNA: TGCGCCAGCAGCCCGCTGAGTAGCGGAGGCGATACGCAGTATTTT. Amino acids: CASSPLSSGGDTQYF.

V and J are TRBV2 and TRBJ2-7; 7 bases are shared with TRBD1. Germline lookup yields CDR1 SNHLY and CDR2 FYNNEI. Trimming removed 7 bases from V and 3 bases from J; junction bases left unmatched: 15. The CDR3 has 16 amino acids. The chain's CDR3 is CASTTYVGTAGYEQYF. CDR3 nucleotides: TGTGCCAGCACCACCTATGTTGGGACAGCTGGCTACGAGCAGTACTTC.

CDR3 DNA sequence: TGTGCCAGCAGCCTGACGGACAGAGAAGCTTTCTTT. Its translation: CASSLTDREAFF. V is TRBV9 and J is TRBJ1-1; D is possibly TRBD1 (6 bases). CDR3 size: 12 residues. The germline V gene encodes CDR1 SGDLS and CDR2 YYNGEE. The germline V and J ends were trimmed by 4 bases and 8 bases, with 12 bases remaining between them.

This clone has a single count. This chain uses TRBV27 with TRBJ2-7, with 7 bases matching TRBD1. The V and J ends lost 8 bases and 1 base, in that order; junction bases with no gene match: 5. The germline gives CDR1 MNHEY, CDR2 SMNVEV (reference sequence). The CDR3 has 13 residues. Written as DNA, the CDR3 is TGTGCCAGCCGACAGGGAAATTCCTACGAGCAGTACTTC. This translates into CASRQGNSYEQYF.